The 17 T cell receptor beta chains listed next were all sequenced from one sample in a study of T cells after posttransplantation cyclophosphamide. Busulfan-fludarabine conditioning, marrow transplant, and cyclophosphamide on days +3 and +4 were administered. Clones were sequenced by immunoSEQ multiplex PCR, and TCRdb holds only the in-frame ones, with some missing. The sample includes more than 4,500 clones, 70% to 85% seen only once; the top ten take about 3%. Sequenced material: CD4+ T cells sorted from blood, taken 350 to 370 days after allogeneic stem cell transplant with posttransplant cyclophosphamide. Receptor source: a male patient between 45 and 60 years old who received an allogeneic stem cell transplant from a related donor and was CMV-positive. Some of these T cells may belong to the graft donor.

The gene calls are TRBV19 and TRBJ2-3, with TRBD2 matching 13 bases. The CDR3 consists of 17 residues. After removal of 5 bases from V and 5 bases from J, the junction contained 10 bases not matched to a gene. Germline V gene sequence: CDR1 LNHDA, CDR2 SQIVND (reference sequence). For the CDR3, the DNA is TGTGCCAGTAGTCAAGGGACTAGCGGGATTGGGAGAGATACGCAGTATTTT. Its protein product is CASSQGTSGIGRDTQYF.

V usage is TRBV5-1 and J usage is TRBJ2-7; 7 bases match TRBD1. Trimming removed 0 bases from V and 4 bases from J; junction bases left unmatched: 7. Germline assignment: CDR1 SGHRS and CDR2 YFSETQ. The CDR3 covers 15 residues. The CDR3 bases are TGCGCCAGCAGCTTGGGTGACAGGGTAGCGTACGAGCAGTACTTC. Its protein is CASSLGDRVAYEQYF.

The chain has TRBV7-2 and TRBJ2-7, with D possibly TRBD1 on 6 matching bases. Trimming shortened V by 1 base and J by 2 bases, and 15 bases separated the two germline ends. The CDR3 length is 16 residues. In germline, CDR1 is SGHTA, CDR2 FQGNSA. CDR3 DNA sequence: TGTGCCAGCAGCTTAGGGCCGGGACACGGGACCTACGAGCAGTACTTC. Protein sequence: CASSLGPGHGTYEQYF.

In its sample, this clone was seen a few times. The chain employs TRBV6-4 and TRBJ2-1; 10 bases fit TRBD2. Per germline, CDR1 MRHNA and CDR2 SNTAGT. This CDR3 is built from 18 residues. The J segment lost 0 bases and the V segment lost 8 bases, leaving 13 bases of the junction unmatched. The CDR3 nucleotides read TGTGCCAGCTCCCTCCGGCCTAGCGGGAGTAGCTCCTACAATGAGCAGTTCTTC. It translates to CASSLRPSGSSSYNEQFF.

This clone has only a few counts. V is TRBV5-1 and J is TRBJ2-3; D unclear. The germline V and J ends were trimmed by 4 bases and 0 bases, with 18 bases remaining between them. The germline gives CDR1 SGHRS, CDR2 YFSETQ. The CDR3 loop spans 17 amino acids. CDR3 coding DNA: TGCGCCAGCAGCCGTTCTCCGTTAGACATTAGCACAGATACGCAGTATTTT. Protein: CASSRSPLDISTDTQYF.

The rearrangement uses TRBV10-2 and TRBJ1-3, with TRBD1 matching 8 bases. V shed 6 bases and J 4 bases; nucleotides not matched to a gene: 5. The CDR3 has 14 residues. Germline assignment: CDR1 WSHSY and CDR2 SAAADI. The CDR3 DNA follows: TGCGCCAGCAGCTGGACAGGGACCGGAAACACCATATATTTT. Its protein is CASSWTGTGNTIYF.

This rearrangement joins TRBV7-9 to TRBJ1-6; no firm D call. V was shortened by 3 bases and J by 9 bases, with 15 bases between the two germline ends. This CDR3 has 15 residues. Germline V gene lookup returns CDR1 SEHNR and CDR2 FQNEAQ (reference sequence). For the CDR3, the DNA is TGTGCCAGCAGCTTGATGGGCGGACTTGGTTCACCCCTCCACTTT. This gives the protein CASSLMGGLGSPLHF.

The genes are TRBV6-1 and TRBJ1-2; TRBD1 might be the D (6 bases). The germline V and J ends were trimmed by 4 bases and 1 base, with 13 bases remaining between them. The CDR3 loop spans 15 amino acids. CDR1 and CDR2 from the germline V gene are MNHNS and SASEGT. CDR3 DNA: TGTGCCAGCAGTGTTCGACAGGTTCTTAACTATGGCTACACCTTC. It encodes CASSVRQVLNYGYTF.

This clone turned up a few times. The chain carries TRBV5-4 and TRBJ1-2, with D tentatively TRBD1 (5 bases). Germline V gene lookup returns CDR1 SGHNT and CDR2 YYREEE (reference sequence). The V end lost 4 bases, the J end lost 9 bases, and 16 bases lay between the germline ends. This CDR3 has 13 residues. CDR3 amino acids: CASSGAWTMRYTF. For the CDR3, the DNA is TGTGCCAGCAGCGGGGCCTGGACAATGCGCTACACCTTC. Combining the CDR3 with reference TRBV5-4 and TRBJ1-2 gives the whole variable domain ETGVTQSPTHLIKTRGQQVTLRCSSQSGHNTVSWYQQALGQGPQFIFQYYREEENGRGNFPPRFSGLQFPNYSSELNVNALELDDSALYLCASSGAWTMRYTFGSGTRLTVV.

This clone was observed once. This rearrangement joins TRBV4-3 to TRBJ2-3, with 10 bases lining up with TRBD2. V lost 3 bases to trimming and J lost 5 bases; unmatched junction nucleotides: 11. The CDR3 covers 17 residues. The germline gives CDR1 LGHNA, CDR2 YSLEER. CDR3 amino acids: CASSQGASGGLLDTQYF. DNA of the CDR3: TGCGCCAGCAGCCAGGGGGCTAGCGGGGGTTTATTAGATACGCAGTATTTT.

In regard to this clone: One end of the junction varies from germline; a read error may be responsible. The chain recombines TRBV7-7 with TRBJ2-2; possible D gene TRBD2, 7 bases. Germline CDR1 reads SSHAT; CDR2 reads FNYEAQ (reference sequence). This CDR3 comprises 17 residues. For the CDR3, the DNA is TGTGCCAGCAGGGCTCAAGGGGGGGCAGGGAACTCCGGGGAGCTGTTTTTT. Translating gives CASRAQGGAGNSGELFF.

This chain connects TRBV4-1 to TRBJ2-2, with 8 nucleotides matching TRBD1. The length of the CDR3 is 17 residues. Germline V gene sequence: CDR1 MGHRA, CDR2 YSYEKL. J was trimmed by 2 bases and V by 0 bases; bases with no gene match: 5. In DNA, the CDR3 is TGCGCCAGCAGCCAAGAATCGCAGGGGGCCAACACCGGGGAGCTGTTTTTT. It specifies CASSQESQGANTGELFF.

This clone was observed a handful of times. The chain links TRBV10-3 to TRBJ2-3; TRBD2 aligns across 13 bases. Germline V lookup: CDR1 ENHRY, CDR2 SYGVKD. CDR3 size: 19 residues. For the CDR3, the DNA is TGTGCACTATCCGTTGGACTAGCGGGGGCAACGTATAGCACAGATACGCAGTATTTT. Translating it yields CALSVGLAGATYSTDTQYF.

The rearrangement joins TRBV4-1 to TRBJ2-6; D unresolved. Germline V CDR1 and CDR2: MGHRA, YSYEKL. The CDR3 length is 18 residues. Trimming cost V 4 bases and J 0 bases, with 16 bases left between them. The chain's CDR3 is CASSPKEPSSSGANVLTF. CDR3 nucleotides: TGCGCCAGCAGCCCGAAGGAACCATCTAGCTCTGGGGCCAACGTCCTGACTTTC.

The chain recombines TRBV5-6 with TRBJ1-2; a weak D match, TRBD1 (5 bases). From germline, CDR1 is SGHDT and CDR2 YYEEEE. V was clipped by 3 bases and J by 4 bases, with 22 bases between them. CDR3 length: 17 residues. The CDR3 reads CASSSLIGGLPLYGYTF. In DNA form, the CDR3 reads TGTGCCAGCAGCTCACTAATCGGGGGATTACCACTCTATGGCTACACCTTC.

To note about this clone: An end of the junction differs from the germline gene, which may be a read error. The CDR3 DNA reads as TGTGCCAGCAGTTTAGATATGAACACTGAAGCTTTCTTT. Residues: CASSLDMNTEAFF. This chain links TRBV7-9 with TRBJ1-1, with D unclear. The germline V gene has CDR1 SEHNR and CDR2 FQNEAQ (reference sequence). This CDR3 spans 13 amino acids.

The chain has TRBV5-1 and TRBJ1-1, with TRBD1 matching over 11 bases. After removal of 4 bases from V and 1 base from J, the junction contained 6 bases not matched to a gene. This CDR3 is 16 amino acids long. Germline assignment: CDR1 SGHRS and CDR2 YFSETQ. The CDR3 loop is CASSQRTGGANTEAFF. The CDR3, as DNA: TGCGCCAGCAGCCAGCGGACAGGGGGCGCGAACACTGAAGCTTTCTTT.